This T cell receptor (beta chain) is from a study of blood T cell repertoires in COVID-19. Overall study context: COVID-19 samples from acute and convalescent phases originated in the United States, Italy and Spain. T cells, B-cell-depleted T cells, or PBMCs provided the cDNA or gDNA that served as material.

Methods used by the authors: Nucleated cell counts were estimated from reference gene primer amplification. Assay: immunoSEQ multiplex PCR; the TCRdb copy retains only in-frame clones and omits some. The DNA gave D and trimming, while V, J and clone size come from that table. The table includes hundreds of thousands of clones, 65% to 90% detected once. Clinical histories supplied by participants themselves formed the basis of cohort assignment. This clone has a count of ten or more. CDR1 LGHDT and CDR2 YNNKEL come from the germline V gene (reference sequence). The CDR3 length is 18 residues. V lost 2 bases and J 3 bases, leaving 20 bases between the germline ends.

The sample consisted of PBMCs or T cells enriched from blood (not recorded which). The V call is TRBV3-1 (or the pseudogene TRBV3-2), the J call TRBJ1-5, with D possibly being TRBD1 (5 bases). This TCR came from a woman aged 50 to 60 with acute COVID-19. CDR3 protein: CASSQWGGTATYNQPQHF. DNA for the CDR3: TGTGCCAGCAGCCAATGGGGCGGAACGGCAACTTACAATCAGCCCCAGCATTTT.